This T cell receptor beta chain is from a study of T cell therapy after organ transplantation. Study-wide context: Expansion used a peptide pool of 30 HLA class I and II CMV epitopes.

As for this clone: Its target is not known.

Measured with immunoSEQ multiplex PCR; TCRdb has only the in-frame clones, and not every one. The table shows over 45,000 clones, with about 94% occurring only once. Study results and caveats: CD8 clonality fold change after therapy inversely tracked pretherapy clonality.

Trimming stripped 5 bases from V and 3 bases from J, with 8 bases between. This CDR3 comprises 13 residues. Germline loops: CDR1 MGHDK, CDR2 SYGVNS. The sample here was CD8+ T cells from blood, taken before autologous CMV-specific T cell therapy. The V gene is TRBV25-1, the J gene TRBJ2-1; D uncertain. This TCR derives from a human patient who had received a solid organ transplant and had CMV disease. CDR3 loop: CASSISIYNEQFF. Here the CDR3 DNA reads TGTGCCAGCAGTATTAGTATCTACAATGAGCAGTTCTTC.